This T cell receptor (beta chain) appears in the sequencing data of a study of blood T cells in healthy people across ages (dated by TCRdb to the mid-2010s). Turning to the overall study: In model experiments, template switching captured roughly one uniquely barcoded TCR beta cDNA molecule for every two T cells. The study measured age-related changes in TCR beta repertoire diversity using deep sequencing normalized with unique cDNA molecular identifiers. The donors were divided into four age groups: young (average around 16 years), middle-aged (roughly 42), aged (roughly 66) and long-lived (about 84). To avoid experimental bias, donors of different ages were spread randomly across the sequencing lanes. The study analyzed two additional independent replicas of 1 million unique cDNA reads from the same blood draw for two donors, one aged 18 to 29 and one aged 80 or older. Overall results and qualifications from the work: Compared with the aged group, more naive CD4+ T cells, fewer expanded clones and increased TCR diversity were shown by the long-lived group, suggesting age selection. Estimates of total diversity based on one million sequenced T cells were regarded as lower bounds and as underestimates. Observed TCR beta diversity per million T cells fell roughly linearly with age, and a significant reduction was already apparent by age around 44. Because profiling used bulk unsorted PBMCs, naive and antigen-experienced compartments could not be compared conclusively. A strong correlation was found between observed TCR beta diversity and the percentage of naive T cells measured by flow cytometry. Because the CMV infection status of the donors was unknown, age-related changes in expanded clonotypes may potentially have been confounded.

The library was generated by 5' RACE. Sequencing relied on an Illumina HiSeq 2500. The second PCR ran for about 7 to 11 cycles and used a J-beta primer mix along with a sample-barcoded 5' primer. A template-switch 5' adaptor carrying 12 random nucleotides introduced a unique molecular identifier onto each TCR beta cDNA molecule. At least 3 million CDR3-containing paired-end reads were obtained from each sample. First-strand cDNA was synthesized from all RNA with the Mint cDNA synthesis kit, primed by a TRBC-specific oligonucleotide. Following uracil-DNA glycosylase treatment, all cDNA underwent a first 18-cycle PCR with the universal primers M1SS and BC2_uni_R. The authors' pipeline ran thus. For normalization, 1 million high-quality reads were randomly selected from each sample, with every read carrying a distinct molecular identifier. Instead of being binned into consensus sequences, reads with shared molecular identifiers were discarded. MiTCR, with a Q25 quality threshold and the strictest error-elimination algorithm, was used for CDR3 identification, clonotype clustering and error correction. A nonparametric unseen species model with Euler transformation was used to estimate a lower bound on total TCR beta diversity. The public reads were reanalyzed by TCRdb: fastp trimming at Q25, MiXCR alignment, in-frame beta chains only. Each CDR3 protein appears once, grouped with its most common genes and DNA. V and J calls and clone size were set by TCRdb, not the authors. Across this sample there are 1.5 million or so distinct CDR3 sequences, with 35% to 45% seen only once. The ten largest account for roughly 3.7% of the sample.

Here V drops 11 bases and J drops 6 bases, and the junction holds 7 bases not matched to any gene. CDR1 and CDR2 are read off the germline V gene as MDHEN and SYDVKM. From its cysteine to its phenylalanine, the CDR3 spans 13 amino acids. CDR3 DNA only is kept here, 39 bases in frame from base 1. This clonotype was counted between two and nine times. The antigen it binds to is not known. There are no base qualities to consult, and no much larger clone falls within one base. Systemically healthy Caucasian individuals from Russia, 35 to 40 in total and aged about 6 to 100 years, were included as donors. About 10 milliliters of peripheral blood were collected from each donor into EDTA-treated Vacutainer tubes. PBMCs were isolated by Ficoll-Paque density-gradient centrifugation, with at least 7 million obtained per sample. Total RNA was extracted from PBMCs with Trizol reagent, with at least 6 micrograms obtained per sample. For every donor, an aliquot of PBMCs went through flow cytometry to measure the percentages of naive CD45RAhigh/CD27high T cells.

The sequence came from a woman aged 18-30 years in good health. The V gene is TRBV28 and the J gene is TRBJ2-3, with 11 central nucleotides matching TRBD2. The sequencing input was blood. The DNA sequence reads TGTGCCGGAAATAGCGGGGGGGCGGATACGCAGTATTTT. Its protein is CAGNSGGADTQYF. Supplemented by the reference TRBV28 and TRBJ2-3 proteins around the CDR3, the complete variable domain is DVKVTQSSRYLVKRTGEKVFLECVQDMDHENMFWYRQDPGLGLRLIYFSYDVKMKEKGDIPEGYSVSREKKERFSLILESASTNQTSMYLCAGNSGGADTQYFGPGTRLTVL.